This TCR beta chain was recovered during a study of T cell changes during pregnancy in multiple sclerosis. Sequenced by immunoSEQ multiplex PCR; TCRdb stores in-frame clones only, minus some. Of 45,000 or so clones detected, around 90% appear once; the ten largest clones hold less than 1.5%. V was clipped by 1 base and J by 4 bases, with 16 bases between them. Germline V CDR1 and CDR2: MGHRA, YSYEKL. CDR3 length: 16 residues. The clonotype was recovered from a female donor with multiple sclerosis, enrolled in a pregnancy study. This chain connects TRBV4-1 to TRBJ2-5; D is uncertain. The sample comprised PBMCs (not recorded whether the cells were cultured). CDR3 protein: CASSQVSGTFGETQYF. CDR3 bases: TGCGCCAGCAGCCAAGTGTCGGGCACTTTTGGAGAGACCCAGTACTTC.